This is a list of T cell receptor beta chains from one sample in a study of cytomegalovirus exposure and HLA in healthy donors. Some clones are missing from TCRdb's copy, which holds only in-frame ones; the method was immunoSEQ multiplex PCR. The table lists some 120,000 clones, approximately 80% of them singletons. The material sequenced was PBMCs. The receptors here all came from a middle-aged woman in good health and CMV-seropositive. Both conserved end residues are part of each CDR3. A row's size may be missing; if present it is once, few, many or a size class.

J,size,V,CDR3
TRBJ1-2,.,TRBV6-5,CASSSRTGSLGYTF
TRBJ1-1,.,TRBV5-1,CASSSGTGSTEAFF
TRBJ1-3,few,TRBV28,CASSLRQVFSGNTIYF
TRBJ2-1,.,TRBV28,CASSTPAGGTYEQFF
TRBJ2-1,.,TRBV5-1,CASSLVPSNEQFF
TRBJ1-2,.,TRBV7-9,CASSHGGQVRGGYTF
TRBJ2-7,.,TRBV11-1,CASSASQGLPYYEQYF
TRBJ2-3,.,TRBV11-3,CASSRTSGADTQYF
TRBJ2-5,.,TRBV6-5,CASRKVGEETQYF
TRBJ1-6,.,TRBV7-9,CASSLREWDNSPLHF
TRBJ1-5,.,TRBV28,CASSPTGYQPQHF